This T cell receptor beta chain was documented in a study of early T cells in non-severe SARS-CoV-2 infection. Study-wide context: Unpaired chains resulted from sequencing bulk RNA of unsorted whole blood.

The study's findings and limits: Matching against VDJdb likely underestimated virus-specific expansions, favoring anti-spike CD8.

This clonotype was observed a few times. The antigen remains undetermined. Unique molecular identifiers were added to individual cDNA molecules. TCRdb re-derived calls from the 5' RACE reads in MiXCR, one entry per CDR3 protein. The table includes tens of thousands of distinct CDR3 sequences, 8% to 13% detected once. The source is an adult who was a healthcare worker with PCR-confirmed SARS-CoV-2 infection or an uninfected control (not recorded which). Sequencing input: whole blood.

CDR3 bases: TGTGCCAGCACTGGCCTTGCGGGAGAAGTCGAGCAGTACTTC. Encoded protein: CASTGLAGEVEQYF. This rearrangement joins TRBV6-2 or TRBV6-3 to TRBJ2-7, with 7 bases identical to TRBD2. With V trimmed by 7 bases and J by 6 bases, 12 bases remained unmatched. Germline CDR1 MNHEY, CDR2 SVGEGT. This CDR3 has 14 residues.